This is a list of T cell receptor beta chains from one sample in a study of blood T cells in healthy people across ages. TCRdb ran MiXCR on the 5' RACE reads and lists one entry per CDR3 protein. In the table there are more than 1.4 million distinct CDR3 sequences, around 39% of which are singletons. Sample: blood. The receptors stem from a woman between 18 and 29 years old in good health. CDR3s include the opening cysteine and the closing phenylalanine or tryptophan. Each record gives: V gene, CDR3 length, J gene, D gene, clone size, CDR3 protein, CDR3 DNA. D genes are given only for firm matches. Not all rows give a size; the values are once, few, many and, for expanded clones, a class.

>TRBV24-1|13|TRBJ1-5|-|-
CATSAQPNQPQHF
TGTGCCACCAGTGCCCAACCAAATCAGCCCCAGCATTTT
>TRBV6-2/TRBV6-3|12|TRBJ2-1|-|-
CASSMGQEWRFF
TGTGCCAGCAGTATGGGGCAGGAGTGGAGGTTCTTC
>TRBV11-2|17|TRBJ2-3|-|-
CASSFFGSADGTDTQYF
TGTGCCAGCAGCTTCTTTGGCTCGGCAGACGGCACAGATACGCAGTATTTT
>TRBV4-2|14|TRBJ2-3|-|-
CASSQDSTKFPQYF
TGTGCCAGCAGCCAAGATTCCACCAAATTCCCGCAGTATTTT
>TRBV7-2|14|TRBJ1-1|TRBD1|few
CASIQGGAWTEAFF
TGTGCCAGCATCCAGGGGGGGGCGTGGACTGAAGCTTTCTTT
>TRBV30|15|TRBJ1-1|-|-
CAWSVRSGEGTEAFF
TGTGCCTGGAGTGTAAGATCAGGGGAAGGGACTGAAGCTTTCTTT
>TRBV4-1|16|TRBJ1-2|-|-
CASSQVMRGANYGYTF
TGCGCCAGCAGCCAAGTGATGAGGGGAGCTAACTATGGCTACACCTTC
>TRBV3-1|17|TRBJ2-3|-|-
CASSQEFKRGPTDTQYF
TGTGCCAGCAGCCAAGAGTTCAAACGGGGGCCCACAGATACGCAGTATTTT
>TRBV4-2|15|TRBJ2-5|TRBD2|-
CASSRLAGKQETQYF
TGTGCCAGCAGCCGTTTAGCGGGGAAACAAGAGACCCAGTACTTC
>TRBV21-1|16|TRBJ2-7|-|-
CASSKALSTSGREQYF
TGTGCCAGCAGCAAAGCGCTTTCGACTAGCGGAAGGGAGCAGTACTTC
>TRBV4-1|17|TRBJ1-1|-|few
CASSQDSSRTMNTEAFF
TGCGCCAGCAGCCAAGACAGCTCCCGCACTATGAACACTGAAGCTTTCTTT
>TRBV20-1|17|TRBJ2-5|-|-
CSVRMFRSAYPPGTQYF
TGCAGTGTTAGGATGTTTCGAAGCGCCTACCCGCCGGGGACCCAGTACTTC
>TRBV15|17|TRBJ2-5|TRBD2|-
CATSRASGRAPGGTQYF
TGTGCCACCAGCAGAGCTAGCGGGAGGGCGCCTGGGGGGACCCAGTACTTC
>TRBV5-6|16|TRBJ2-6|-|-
CASSLRWSSGANVLTF
TGTGCCAGCAGCTTGCGATGGAGCTCTGGGGCCAACGTCCTGACTTTC
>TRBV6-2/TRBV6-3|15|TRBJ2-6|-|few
CASSFGGSLSHVLTF
TGTGCCAGCAGCTTCGGGGGTTCCTTGTCCCACGTCCTGACTTTC
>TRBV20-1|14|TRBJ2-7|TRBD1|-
CSARGQRSSYEQYF
TGCAGTGCTAGGGGACAGAGGAGCTCCTACGAGCAGTACTTC
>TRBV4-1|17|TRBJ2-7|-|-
CASSQDYAALRYNEQYF
TGCGCCAGCAGCCAAGACTACGCGGCCCTGCGCTACAATGAGCAGTACTTC
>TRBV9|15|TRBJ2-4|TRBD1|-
CASSQQGGGKNIQYF
TGTGCCAGCAGCCAACAGGGGGGCGGCAAAAACATTCAGTACTTC
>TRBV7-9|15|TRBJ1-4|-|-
CASSEQGWVNEKLFF
TGTGCCAGCAGCGAACAGGGTTGGGTTAATGAAAAACTGTTTTTT
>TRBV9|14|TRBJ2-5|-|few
CASSVQGSREEQYF
TGTGCCAGCAGCGTACAGGGTTCAAGGGAAGAGCAGTACTTC
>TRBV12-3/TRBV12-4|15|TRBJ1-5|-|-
CASILGAVRNQPQHF
TGTGCCAGCATACTGGGAGCGGTTAGAAATCAGCCCCAGCATTTT
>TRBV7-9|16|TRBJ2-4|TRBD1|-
CASSMTGGLAKNIQYF
TGTGCCAGCAGCATGACAGGGGGCTTAGCCAAAAACATTCAGTACTTC
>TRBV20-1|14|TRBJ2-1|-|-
CSARQRLVGNEQFF
TGCAGTGCCCGACAGCGACTAGTCGGGAATGAGCAGTTCTTC
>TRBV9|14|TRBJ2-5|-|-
CASSFLDANNEQYF
TGTGCCAGCAGCTTCTTGGACGCGAACAATGAGCAGTACTTC
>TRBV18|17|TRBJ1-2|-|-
CASSPGPIFEANYGYTF
TGTGCCAGCTCACCGGGACCAATCTTCGAAGCTAACTATGGCTACACCTTC
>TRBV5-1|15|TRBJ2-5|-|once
CVSSPWGREQETQYF
TGCGTCAGCAGCCCCTGGGGCAGGGAACAAGAGACCCAGTACTTC
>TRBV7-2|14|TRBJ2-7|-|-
CASSSSGTSTEQYF
TGTGCCAGCAGCTCCTCCGGGACAAGTACCGAGCAGTACTTC
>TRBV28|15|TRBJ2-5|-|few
CASSLGGALQETQYF
TGTGCCAGCAGCCTAGGGGGGGCCCTCCAAGAGACCCAGTACTTC